The T cell receptor (beta chain) described here comes from a study of cytomegalovirus exposure and HLA in healthy donors. General study points: Presence/absence analyses rested on an assumption that sequencing depth was roughly uniform across donors. At a 0.05 false discovery rate, a later analysis found some 17,000 TCR beta sequences to be associated with HLA alleles. TCR beta chain V- and J-gene trimming was linked, in a later analysis, to a missense variant in DCLRE1C.

Both 60 Vbeta primers and 13 Jbeta primers went into the PCR. Sequencing used immunoSEQ multiplex PCR; TCRdb keeps in-frame clones, though not all of them. The sample includes under 200,000 clones, 81% of them seen just once. The germline V gene encodes CDR1 SNHLY and CDR2 FYNNEI. The CDR3 length is 16 residues. V gave up 8 bases and J gave up 5 bases; unmatched junction bases: 10. On this clone itself: Its target is unknown.

The sequencing input was PBMCs. The source of this sequence is a man between 40 and 49 years old in good health and CMV-seropositive. This chain links TRBV2 with TRBJ2-5; TRBD2 agrees at 14 bases. The CDR3 is CASRRTSGGSGETQYF. The CDR3 region has the DNA TGTGCCAGCCGAAGGACTAGCGGGGGGTCGGGGGAGACCCAGTACTTC.